This note documents a single T cell receptor beta chain sequence. The CDR3 end is not reached by the read, which stops 3 residues before it; the germline J gene fills it in. Produced via immunoSEQ multiplex PCR; TCRdb's table is partial and in-frame only. The ten top clones account for over 8.5%, within a sample of 25,000 to 30,000 clones. This entry belongs to a study of T cells in women clearing cervical HPV infection. In germline, CDR1 is SGHRS, CDR2 YFSETQ. The CDR3 loop spans 17 amino acids. The J segment lost 5 bases and the V segment lost 4 bases, leaving 11 bases of the junction unmatched. Specimen: blood buffy coat. The receptor was isolated from a woman aged 18 to 75 with a cervical HPV16 infection that either progressed to CIN3+ or cleared (not recorded which). This chain connects TRBV5-1 to TRBJ2-5; 13 bases align to TRBD2. Incomplete CDR3 DNA: TGCGCCAGCAGCCAGGGGACTAGCGGGGCCGGCGGGGAGACC. It yields the protein CASSQGTSGAGGET. In full, the CDR3 is CASSQGTSGAGGETQYF.